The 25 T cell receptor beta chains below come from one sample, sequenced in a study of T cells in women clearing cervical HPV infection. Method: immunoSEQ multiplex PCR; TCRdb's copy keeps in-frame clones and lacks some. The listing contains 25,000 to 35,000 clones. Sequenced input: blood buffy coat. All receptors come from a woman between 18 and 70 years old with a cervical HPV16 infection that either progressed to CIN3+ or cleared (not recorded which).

The part of the CDR3 DNA that was read is TGTGCCAGCAGCTTGGGCAGGGGGAACACTGAA. Amino acid sequence: CASSLGRGNTE. The full CDR3 reads CASSLGRGNTEAFF. V and J are TRBV7-9 and TRBJ1-1, with a tentative D call TRBD1 (6 bases). With the read ending 3 residues before the CDR3 end, the germline J gene is used to fill in that end. The germline CDR1 and CDR2 sequences are SEHNR and FQNEAQ (reference sequence). Trimming removed 3 bases from V and 1 base from J, with 9 bases in between. The CDR3 spans 14 residues.

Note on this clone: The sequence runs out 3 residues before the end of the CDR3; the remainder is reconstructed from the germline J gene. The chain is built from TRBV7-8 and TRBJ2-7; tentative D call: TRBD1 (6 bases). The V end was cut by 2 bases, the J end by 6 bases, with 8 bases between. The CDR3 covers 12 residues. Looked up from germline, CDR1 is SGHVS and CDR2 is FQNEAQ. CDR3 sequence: CASSLIRGEQYF. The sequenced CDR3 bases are TGTGCCAGCAGCTTAATCAGGGGCGAG.

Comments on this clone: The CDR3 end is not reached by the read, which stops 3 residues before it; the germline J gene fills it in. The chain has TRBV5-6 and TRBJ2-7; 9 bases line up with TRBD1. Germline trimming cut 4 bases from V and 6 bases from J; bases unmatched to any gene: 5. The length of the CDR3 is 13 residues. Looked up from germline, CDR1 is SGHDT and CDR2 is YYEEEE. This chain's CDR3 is CASSVGTGSEQYF. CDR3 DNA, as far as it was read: TGTGCCAGCAGCGTAGGGACAGGGTCCGAG.

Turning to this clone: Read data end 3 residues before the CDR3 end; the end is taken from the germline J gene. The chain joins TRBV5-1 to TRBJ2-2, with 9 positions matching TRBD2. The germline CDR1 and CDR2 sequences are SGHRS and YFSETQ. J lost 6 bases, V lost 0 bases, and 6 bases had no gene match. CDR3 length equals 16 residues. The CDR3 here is CASSLGMSGRPGELFF. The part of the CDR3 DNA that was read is TGCGCCAGCAGCTTGGGTATGAGCGGGAGGCCCGGGGAG. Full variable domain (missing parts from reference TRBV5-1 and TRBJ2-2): KAGVTQTPRYLIKTRGQQVTLSCSPISGHRSVSWYQQTPGQGLQFLFEYFSETQRNKGNFPGRFSGRQFSNSRSEMNVSTLELGDSALYLCASSLGMSGRPGELFFGEGSRLTVL.

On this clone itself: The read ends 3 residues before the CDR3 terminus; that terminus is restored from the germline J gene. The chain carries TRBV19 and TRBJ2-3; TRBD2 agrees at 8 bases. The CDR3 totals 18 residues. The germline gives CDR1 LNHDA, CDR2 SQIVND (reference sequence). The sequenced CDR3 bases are TGTGCCAGTAGTATAGATTATGCCTTAGCTGAGCGGGGGCTGGCG. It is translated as CASSIDYALAERGLA. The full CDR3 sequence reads CASSIDYALAERGLAQYF. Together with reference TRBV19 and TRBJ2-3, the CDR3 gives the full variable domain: DGGITQSPKYLFRKEGQNVTLSCEQNLNHDAMYWYRQDPGQGLRLIYYSQIVNDFQKGDIAEGYSVSREKKESFPLTVTSAQKNPTAFYLCASSIDYALAERGLAQYFGPGTRLTVL.

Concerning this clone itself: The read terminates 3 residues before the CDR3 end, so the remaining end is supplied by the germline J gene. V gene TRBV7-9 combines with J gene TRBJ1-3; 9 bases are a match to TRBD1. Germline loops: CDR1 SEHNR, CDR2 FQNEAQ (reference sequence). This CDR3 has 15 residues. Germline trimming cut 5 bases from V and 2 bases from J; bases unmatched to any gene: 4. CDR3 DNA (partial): TGTGCCAGCAGCGTAAGACAGGGGGCTGGAAACACC. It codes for CASSVRQGAGNT. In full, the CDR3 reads CASSVRQGAGNTIYF.

The CDR3: CASSIDLGDSDEGDYTF. Incomplete CDR3 DNA: TGTGCCAGTAGTATAGATCTAGGGGACTCCGATGAAGGCGAC. V usage is TRBV19 and J usage is TRBJ1-2, with D perhaps matching TRBD1 (5 bases). The sequenced fragment ends 3 residues before the CDR3 boundary, so the rest is inferred from the germline J gene. The CDR3 consists of 17 residues. CDR1 is LNHDA, CDR2 SQIVND, per germline (reference sequence).

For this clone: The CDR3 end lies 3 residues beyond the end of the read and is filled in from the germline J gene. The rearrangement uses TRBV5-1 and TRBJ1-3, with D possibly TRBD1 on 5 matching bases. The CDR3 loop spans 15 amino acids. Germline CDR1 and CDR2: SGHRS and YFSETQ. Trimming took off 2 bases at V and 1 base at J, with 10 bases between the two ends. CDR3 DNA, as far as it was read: TGCGCCAGCAGCTTCGAGGGGCGGTCTGGAAACACC. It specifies CASSFEGRSGNT. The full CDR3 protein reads CASSFEGRSGNTIYF.

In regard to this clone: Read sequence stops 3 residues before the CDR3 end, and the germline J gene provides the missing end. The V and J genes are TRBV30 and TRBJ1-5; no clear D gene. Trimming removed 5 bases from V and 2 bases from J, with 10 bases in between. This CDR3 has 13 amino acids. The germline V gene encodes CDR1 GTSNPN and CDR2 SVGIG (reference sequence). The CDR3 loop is CAWGGQGNQPQHF. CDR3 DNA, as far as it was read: TGTGCCTGGGGAGGGCAGGGCAATCAGCCC.

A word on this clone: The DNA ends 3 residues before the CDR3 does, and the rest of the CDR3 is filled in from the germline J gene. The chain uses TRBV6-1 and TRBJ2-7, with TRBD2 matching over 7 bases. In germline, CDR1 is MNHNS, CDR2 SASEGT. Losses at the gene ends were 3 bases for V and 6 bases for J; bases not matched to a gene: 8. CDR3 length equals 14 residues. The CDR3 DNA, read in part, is TGTGCCAGCAGTGAGTGGGGGGGAGGTCTCGAG. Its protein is CASSEWGGGLE. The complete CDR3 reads CASSEWGGGLEQYF.

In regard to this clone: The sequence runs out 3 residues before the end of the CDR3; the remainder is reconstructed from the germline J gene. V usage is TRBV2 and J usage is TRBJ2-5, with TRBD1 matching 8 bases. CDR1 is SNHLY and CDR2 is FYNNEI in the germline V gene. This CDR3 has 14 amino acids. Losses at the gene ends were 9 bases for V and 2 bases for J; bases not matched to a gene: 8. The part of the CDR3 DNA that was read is TGTGCCAGTATAGCCGGGACAGGTCAAGAGACC. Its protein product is CASIAGTGQET. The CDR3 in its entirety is CASIAGTGQETQYF. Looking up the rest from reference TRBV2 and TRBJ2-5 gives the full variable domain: EPEVTQTPSHQVTQMGQEVILRCVPISNHLYFYWYRQILGQKVEFLVSFYNNEISEKSEIFDDQFSVERPDGSNFTLKIRSTKLEDSAMYFCASIAGTGQETQYFGPGTRLLVL.

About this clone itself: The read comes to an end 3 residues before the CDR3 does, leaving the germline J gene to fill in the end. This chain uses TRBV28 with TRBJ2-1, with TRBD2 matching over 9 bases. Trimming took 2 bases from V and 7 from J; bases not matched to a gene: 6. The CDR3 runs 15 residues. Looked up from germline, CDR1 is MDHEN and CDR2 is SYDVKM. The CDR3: CASSLPSGGRNEQFF. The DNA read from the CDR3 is TGTGCCAGCAGTTTACCCAGCGGGGGGAGAAATGAG.

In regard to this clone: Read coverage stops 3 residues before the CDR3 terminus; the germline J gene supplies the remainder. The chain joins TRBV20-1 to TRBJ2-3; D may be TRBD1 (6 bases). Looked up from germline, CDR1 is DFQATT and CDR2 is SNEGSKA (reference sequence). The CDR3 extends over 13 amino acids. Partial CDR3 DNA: TGCAGTGCTAGAGACAGGGGATATCAGCCG. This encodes CSARDRGYQP. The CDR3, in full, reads CSARDRGYQPQYF.

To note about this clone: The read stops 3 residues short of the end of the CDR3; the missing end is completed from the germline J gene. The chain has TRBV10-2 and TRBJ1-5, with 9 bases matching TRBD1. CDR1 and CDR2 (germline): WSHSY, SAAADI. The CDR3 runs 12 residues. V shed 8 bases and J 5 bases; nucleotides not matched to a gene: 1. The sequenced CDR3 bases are TGCGCCAGCCGACAGGGGGATCAGCCC. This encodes CASRQGDQP. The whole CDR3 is CASRQGDQPQHF.

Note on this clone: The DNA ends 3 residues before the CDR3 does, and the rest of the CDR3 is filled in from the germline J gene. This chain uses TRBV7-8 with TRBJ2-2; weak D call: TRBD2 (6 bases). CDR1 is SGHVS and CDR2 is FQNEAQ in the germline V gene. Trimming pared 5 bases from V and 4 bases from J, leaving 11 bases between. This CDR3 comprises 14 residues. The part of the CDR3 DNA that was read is TGTGCCAGCAGCACTAGCATCGGCACCGGGGAG. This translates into CASSTSIGTGE. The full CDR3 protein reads CASSTSIGTGELFF.

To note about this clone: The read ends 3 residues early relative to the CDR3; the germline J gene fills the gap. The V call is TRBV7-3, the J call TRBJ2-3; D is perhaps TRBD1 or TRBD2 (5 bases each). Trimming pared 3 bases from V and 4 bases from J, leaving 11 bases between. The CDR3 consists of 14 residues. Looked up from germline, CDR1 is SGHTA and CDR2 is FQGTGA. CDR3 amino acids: CASSFEGPADTQYF. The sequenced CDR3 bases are TGTGCCAGCAGCTTCGAGGGGCCAGCAGATACG.

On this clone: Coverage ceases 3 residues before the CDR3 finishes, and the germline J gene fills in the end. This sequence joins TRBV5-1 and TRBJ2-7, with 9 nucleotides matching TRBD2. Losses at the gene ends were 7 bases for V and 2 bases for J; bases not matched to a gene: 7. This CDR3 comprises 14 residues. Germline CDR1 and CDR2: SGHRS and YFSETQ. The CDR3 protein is CASGLAGDTYEQYF. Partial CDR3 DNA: TGCGCCAGCGGATTAGCGGGAGACACCTACGAG.

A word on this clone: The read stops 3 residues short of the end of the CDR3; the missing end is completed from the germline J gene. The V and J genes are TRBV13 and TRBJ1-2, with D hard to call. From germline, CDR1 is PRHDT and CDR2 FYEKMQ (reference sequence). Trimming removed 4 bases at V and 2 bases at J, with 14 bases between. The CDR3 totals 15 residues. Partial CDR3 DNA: TGTGCCAGCAGCTCCAGACGGAGGGCGAACTATGGC. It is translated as CASSSRRRANYG. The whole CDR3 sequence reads CASSSRRRANYGYTF.

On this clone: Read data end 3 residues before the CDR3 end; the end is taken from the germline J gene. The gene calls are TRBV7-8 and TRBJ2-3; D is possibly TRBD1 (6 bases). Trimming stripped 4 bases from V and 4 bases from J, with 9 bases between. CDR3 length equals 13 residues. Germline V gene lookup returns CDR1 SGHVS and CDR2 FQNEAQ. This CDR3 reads CASSSDRADTQYF. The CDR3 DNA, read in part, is TGTGCCAGCAGCTCGGACAGAGCAGATACG. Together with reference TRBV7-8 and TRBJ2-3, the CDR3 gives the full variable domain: GAGVSQSPRYKVAKRGQDVALRCDPISGHVSLFWYQQALGQGPEFLTYFQNEAQLDKSGLPSDRFFAERPEGSVSTLKIQRTQQEDSAVYLCASSSDRADTQYFGPGTRLTVL.

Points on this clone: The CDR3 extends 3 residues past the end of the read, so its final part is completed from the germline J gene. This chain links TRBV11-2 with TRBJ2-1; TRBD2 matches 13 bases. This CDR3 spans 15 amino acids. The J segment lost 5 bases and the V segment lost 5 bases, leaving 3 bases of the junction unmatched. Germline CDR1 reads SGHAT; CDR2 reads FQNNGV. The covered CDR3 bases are TGTGCCAGCAGCCCGACTAGCGGGGGGAACAATGAG. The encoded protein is CASSPTSGGNNE. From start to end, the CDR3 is CASSPTSGGNNEQFF.

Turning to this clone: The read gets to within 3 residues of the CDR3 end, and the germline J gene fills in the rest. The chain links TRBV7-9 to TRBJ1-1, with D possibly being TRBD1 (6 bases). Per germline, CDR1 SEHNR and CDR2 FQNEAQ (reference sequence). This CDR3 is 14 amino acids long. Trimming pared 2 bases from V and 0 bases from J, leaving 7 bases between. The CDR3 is CASSLTGMNTEAFF. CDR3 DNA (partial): TGTGCCAGCAGCTTAACAGGGATGAACACTGAA.

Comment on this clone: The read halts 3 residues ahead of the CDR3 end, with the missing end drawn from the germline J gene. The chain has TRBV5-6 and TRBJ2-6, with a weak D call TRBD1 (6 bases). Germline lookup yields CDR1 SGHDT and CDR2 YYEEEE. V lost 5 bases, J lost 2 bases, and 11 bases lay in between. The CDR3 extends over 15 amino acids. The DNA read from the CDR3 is TGTGCCAGCAGTTTAGGGGGTGCTGGGGCCAACGTC. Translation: CASSLGGAGANV. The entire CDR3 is CASSLGGAGANVLTF.

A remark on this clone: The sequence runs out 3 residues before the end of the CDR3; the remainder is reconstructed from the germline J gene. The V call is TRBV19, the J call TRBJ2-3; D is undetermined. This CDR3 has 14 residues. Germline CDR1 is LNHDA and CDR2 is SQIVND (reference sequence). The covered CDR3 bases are TGTGCCAGTAGTCCTATGGTGGGCAATCAGCCG. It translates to CASSPMVGNQP. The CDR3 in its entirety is CASSPMVGNQPQYF.

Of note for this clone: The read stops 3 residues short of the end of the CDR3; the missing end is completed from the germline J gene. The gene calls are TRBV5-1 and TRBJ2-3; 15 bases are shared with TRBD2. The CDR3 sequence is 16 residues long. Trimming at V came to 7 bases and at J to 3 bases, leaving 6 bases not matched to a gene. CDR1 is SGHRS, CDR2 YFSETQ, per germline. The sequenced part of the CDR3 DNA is TGCGCCAGCGGGGACGGGACTAGCGGGGGGACAGATACG. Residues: CASGDGTSGGTDT. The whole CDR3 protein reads CASGDGTSGGTDTQYF.

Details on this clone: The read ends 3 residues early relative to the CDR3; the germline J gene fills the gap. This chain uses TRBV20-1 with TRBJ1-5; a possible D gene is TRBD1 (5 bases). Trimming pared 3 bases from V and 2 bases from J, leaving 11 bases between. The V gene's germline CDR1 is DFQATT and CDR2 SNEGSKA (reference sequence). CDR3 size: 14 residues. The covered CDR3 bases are TGCAGTGCTAGTGCGGGGGAAGGCAATCAGCCC. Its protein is CSASAGEGNQP. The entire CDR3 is CSASAGEGNQPQHF.